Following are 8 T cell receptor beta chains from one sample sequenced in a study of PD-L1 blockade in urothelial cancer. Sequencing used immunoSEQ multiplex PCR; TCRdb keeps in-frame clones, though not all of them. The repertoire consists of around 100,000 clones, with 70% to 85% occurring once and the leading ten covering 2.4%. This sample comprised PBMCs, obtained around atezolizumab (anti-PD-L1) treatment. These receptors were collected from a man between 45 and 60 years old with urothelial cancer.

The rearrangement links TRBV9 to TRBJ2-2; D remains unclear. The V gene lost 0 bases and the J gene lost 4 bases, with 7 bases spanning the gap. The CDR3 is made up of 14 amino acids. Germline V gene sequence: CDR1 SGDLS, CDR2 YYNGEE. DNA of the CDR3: TGTGCCAGCAGCGTAGACAGCTTCACCGGGGAGCTGTTTTTT. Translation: CASSVDSFTGELFF.

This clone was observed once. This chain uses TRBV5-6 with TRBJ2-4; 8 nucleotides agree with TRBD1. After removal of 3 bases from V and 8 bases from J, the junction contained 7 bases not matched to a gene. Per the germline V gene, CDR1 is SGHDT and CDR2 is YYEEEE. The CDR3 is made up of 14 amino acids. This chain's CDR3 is CASSSTGVGDIQYF. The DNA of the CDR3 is TGTGCCAGCAGCTCGACAGGGGTAGGGGACATTCAGTACTTC.

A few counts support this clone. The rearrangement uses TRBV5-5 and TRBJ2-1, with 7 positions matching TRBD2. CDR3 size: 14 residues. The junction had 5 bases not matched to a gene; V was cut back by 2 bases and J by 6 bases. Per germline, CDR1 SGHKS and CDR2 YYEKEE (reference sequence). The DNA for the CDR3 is TGTGCCAGCAGCTTTGGCGGGGGACTCAATGAGCAGTTCTTC. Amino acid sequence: CASSFGGGLNEQFF. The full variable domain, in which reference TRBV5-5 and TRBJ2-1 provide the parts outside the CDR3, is DAGVTQSPTHLIKTRGQQVTLRCSPISGHKSVSWYQQVLGQGPQFIFQYYEKEERGRGNFPDRFSARQFPNYSSELNVNALLLGDSALYLCASSFGGGLNEQFFGPGTRLTVL.

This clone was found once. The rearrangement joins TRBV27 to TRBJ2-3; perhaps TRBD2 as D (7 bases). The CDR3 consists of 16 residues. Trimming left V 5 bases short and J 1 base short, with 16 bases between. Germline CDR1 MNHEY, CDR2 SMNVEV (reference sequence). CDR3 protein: CASSRSSGGRTDTQYF. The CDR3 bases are TGTGCCAGCAGTCGAAGTTCGGGGGGCCGCACAGATACGCAGTATTTT.

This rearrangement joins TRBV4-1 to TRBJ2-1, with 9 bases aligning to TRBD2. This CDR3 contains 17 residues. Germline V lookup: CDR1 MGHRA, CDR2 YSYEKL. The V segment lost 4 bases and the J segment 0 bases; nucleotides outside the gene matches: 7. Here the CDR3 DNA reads TGCGCCAGCAGCCGATTGACTAGCGGCAACTCCTACAATGAGCAGTTCTTC. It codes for CASSRLTSGNSYNEQFF.

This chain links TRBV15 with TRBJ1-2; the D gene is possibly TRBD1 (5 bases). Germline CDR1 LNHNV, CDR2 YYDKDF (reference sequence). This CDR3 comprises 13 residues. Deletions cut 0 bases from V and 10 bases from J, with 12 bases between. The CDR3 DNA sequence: TGTGCCACCAGCAGAGATTCCCAGGGCGACTACACCTTC. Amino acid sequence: CATSRDSQGDYTF.

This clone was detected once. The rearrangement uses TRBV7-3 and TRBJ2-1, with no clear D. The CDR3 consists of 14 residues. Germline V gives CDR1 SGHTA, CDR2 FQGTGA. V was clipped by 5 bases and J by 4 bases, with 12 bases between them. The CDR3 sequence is CASSLGPKYNEQFF. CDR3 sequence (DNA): TGTGCCAGCAGCCTTGGGCCGAAGTACAATGAGCAGTTCTTC.

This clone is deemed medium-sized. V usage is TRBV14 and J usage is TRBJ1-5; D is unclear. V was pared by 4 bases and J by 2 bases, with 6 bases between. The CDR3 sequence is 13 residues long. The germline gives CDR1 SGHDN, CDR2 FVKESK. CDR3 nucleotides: TGTGCCAGCAGCCGGGGAGGCAATCAGCCCCAGCATTTT. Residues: CASSRGGNQPQHF.